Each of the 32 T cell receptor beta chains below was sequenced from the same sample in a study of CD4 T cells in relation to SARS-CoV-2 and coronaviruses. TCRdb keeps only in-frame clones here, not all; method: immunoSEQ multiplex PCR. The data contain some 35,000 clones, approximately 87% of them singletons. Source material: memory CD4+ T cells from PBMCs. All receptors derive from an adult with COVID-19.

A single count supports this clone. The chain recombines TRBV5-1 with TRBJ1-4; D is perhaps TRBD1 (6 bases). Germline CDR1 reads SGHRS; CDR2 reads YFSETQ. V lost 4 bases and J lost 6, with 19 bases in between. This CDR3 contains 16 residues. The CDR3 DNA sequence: TGCGCCAGCAGCCCCGCGGGGGACACTTCCTATGAAAAACTGTTTTTT. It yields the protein CASSPAGDTSYEKLFF.

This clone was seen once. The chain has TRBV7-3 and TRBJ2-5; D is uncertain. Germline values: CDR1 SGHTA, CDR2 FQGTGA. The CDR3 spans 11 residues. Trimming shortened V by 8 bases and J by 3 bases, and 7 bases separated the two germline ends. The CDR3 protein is CASLSEETQYF. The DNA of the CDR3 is TGTGCCAGCCTGAGTGAAGAGACCCAGTACTTC.

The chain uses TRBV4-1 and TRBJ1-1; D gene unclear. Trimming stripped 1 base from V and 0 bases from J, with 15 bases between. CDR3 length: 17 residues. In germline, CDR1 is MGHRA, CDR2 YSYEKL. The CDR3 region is CASSQAVAGPLNTEAFF. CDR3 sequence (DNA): TGCGCCAGCAGCCAAGCAGTCGCCGGTCCGTTGAACACTGAAGCTTTCTTT.

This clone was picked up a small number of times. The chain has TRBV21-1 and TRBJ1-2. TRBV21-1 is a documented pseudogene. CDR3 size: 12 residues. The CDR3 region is CASSKESYGYTF. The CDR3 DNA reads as TGTGCCAGCAGCAAAGAAAGTTATGGCTACACCTTC.

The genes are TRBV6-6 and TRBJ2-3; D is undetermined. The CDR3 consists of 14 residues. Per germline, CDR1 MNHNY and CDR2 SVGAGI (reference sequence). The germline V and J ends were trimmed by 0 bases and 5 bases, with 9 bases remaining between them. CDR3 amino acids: CASSYSGGGDTQYF. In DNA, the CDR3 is TGTGCCAGCAGTTACTCCGGCGGCGGAGATACGCAGTATTTT.

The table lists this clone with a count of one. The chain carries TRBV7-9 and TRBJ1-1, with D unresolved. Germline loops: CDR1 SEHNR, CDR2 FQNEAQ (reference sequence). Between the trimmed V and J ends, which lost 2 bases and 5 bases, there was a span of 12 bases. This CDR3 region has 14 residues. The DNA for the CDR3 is TGTGCCAGCAGCTTACAAGGCGCAGTAACTGAAGCTTTCTTT. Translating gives CASSLQGAVTEAFF.

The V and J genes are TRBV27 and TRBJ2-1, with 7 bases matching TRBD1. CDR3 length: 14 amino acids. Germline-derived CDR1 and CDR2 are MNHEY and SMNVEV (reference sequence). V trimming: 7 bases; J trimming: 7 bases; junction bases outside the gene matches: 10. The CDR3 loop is CASKVGQAPNEQFF. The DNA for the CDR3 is TGTGCCAGCAAGGTCGGACAGGCCCCTAATGAGCAGTTCTTC.

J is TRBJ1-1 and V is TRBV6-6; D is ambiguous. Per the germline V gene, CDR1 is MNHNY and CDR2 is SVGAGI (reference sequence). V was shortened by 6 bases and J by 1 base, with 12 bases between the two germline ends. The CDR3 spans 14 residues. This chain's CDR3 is CASRETNRNTEAFF. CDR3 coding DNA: TGTGCCAGCAGGGAGACGAACCGGAACACTGAAGCTTTCTTT.

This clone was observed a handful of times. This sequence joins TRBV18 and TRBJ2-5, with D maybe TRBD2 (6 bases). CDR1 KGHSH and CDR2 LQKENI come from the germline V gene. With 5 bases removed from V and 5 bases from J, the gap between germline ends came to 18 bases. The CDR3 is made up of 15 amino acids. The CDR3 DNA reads TGTGCCAGCTCAAAGACTACTAGCTTTGACGAGACCCAGTACTTC. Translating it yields CASSKTTSFDETQYF.

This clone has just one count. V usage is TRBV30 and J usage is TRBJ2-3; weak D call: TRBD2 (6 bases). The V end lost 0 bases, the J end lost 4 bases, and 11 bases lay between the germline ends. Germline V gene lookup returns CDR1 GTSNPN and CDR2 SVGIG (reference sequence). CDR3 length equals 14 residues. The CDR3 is CAWSVHGGADTQYF. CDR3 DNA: TGTGCCTGGAGTGTACACGGGGGAGCAGATACGCAGTATTTT.

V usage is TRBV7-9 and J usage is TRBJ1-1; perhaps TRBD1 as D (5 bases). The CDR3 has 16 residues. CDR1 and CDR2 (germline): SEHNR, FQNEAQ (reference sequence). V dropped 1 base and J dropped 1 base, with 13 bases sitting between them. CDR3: CASSLGQQEWNTEAFF. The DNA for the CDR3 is TGTGCCAGCAGCTTAGGACAACAGGAGTGGAACACTGAAGCTTTCTTT. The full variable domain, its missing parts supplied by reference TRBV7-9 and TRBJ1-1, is DTGVSQNPRHKITKRGQNVTFRCDPISEHNRLYWYRQTLGQGPEFLTYFQNEAQLEKSRLLSDRFSAERPKGSFSTLEIQRTEQGDSAMYLCASSLGQQEWNTEAFFGQGTRLTVV.

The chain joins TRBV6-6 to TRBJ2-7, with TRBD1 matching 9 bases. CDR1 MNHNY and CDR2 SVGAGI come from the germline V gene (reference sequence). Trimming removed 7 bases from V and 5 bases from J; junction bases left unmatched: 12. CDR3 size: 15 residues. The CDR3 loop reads CASKLQGALVHEQYF. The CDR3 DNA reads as TGTGCCAGCAAACTACAGGGGGCGCTTGTCCACGAGCAGTACTTC.

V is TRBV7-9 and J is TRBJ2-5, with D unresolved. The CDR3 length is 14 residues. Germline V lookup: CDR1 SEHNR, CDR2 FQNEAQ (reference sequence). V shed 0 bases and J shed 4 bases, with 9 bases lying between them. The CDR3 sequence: CASSLARVGETQYF. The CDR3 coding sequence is TGTGCCAGCAGCTTAGCGCGCGTTGGAGAGACCCAGTACTTC.

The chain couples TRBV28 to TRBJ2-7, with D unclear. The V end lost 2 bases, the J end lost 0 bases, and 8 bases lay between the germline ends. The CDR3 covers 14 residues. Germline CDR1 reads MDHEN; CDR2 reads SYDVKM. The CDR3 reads CASSLNPLSYEQYF. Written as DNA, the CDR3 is TGTGCCAGCAGTTTAAACCCGCTCTCCTACGAGCAGTACTTC.

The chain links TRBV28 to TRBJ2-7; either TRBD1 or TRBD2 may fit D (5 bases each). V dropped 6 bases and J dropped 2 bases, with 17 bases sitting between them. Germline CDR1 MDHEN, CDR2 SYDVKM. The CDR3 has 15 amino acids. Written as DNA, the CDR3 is TGTGCCAGCAGCCCTCCCCCGGGGCCCACCTACGAGCAGTACTTC. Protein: CASSPPPGPTYEQYF. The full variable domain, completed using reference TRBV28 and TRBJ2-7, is DVKVTQSSRYLVKRTGEKVFLECVQDMDHENMFWYRQDPGLGLRLIYFSYDVKMKEKGDIPEGYSVSREKKERFSLILESASTNQTSMYLCASSPPPGPTYEQYFGPGTRLTVT.

CDR3 amino acids: CASSLDGGRDRETQYF. The CDR3 region has the DNA TGTGCCAGCAGCTTAGACGGGGGGAGAGATCGGGAGACCCAGTACTTC. The rearrangement uses TRBV7-9 and TRBJ2-5, with 7 positions matching TRBD2. Germline assignment: CDR1 SEHNR and CDR2 FQNEAQ (reference sequence). With V trimmed by 1 base and J by 5 bases, 10 bases remained unmatched. CDR3 length: 16 residues.

The CDR3 reads CASSPMGGQPQHF. The CDR3 bases are TGTGCCAGCAGCCCGATGGGCGGTCAGCCCCAGCATTTT. This sequence joins TRBV6-2 or TRBV6-3 and TRBJ1-5; no clear D. The CDR3 has 13 amino acids. From germline, CDR1 is MNHEY and CDR2 SVGEGT. V was trimmed by 6 bases and J by 6 bases, leaving 12 bases between them.

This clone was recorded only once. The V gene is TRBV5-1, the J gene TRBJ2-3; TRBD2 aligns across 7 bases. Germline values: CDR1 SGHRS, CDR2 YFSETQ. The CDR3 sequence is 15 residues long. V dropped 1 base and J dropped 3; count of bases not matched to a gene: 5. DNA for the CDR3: TGCGCCAGCAGCTTGCGGGGGGTTCGAACAGATACGCAGTATTTT. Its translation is CASSLRGVRTDTQYF. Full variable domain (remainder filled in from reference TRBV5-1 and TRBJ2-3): KAGVTQTPRYLIKTRGQQVTLSCSPISGHRSVSWYQQTPGQGLQFLFEYFSETQRNKGNFPGRFSGRQFSNSRSEMNVSTLELGDSALYLCASSLRGVRTDTQYFGPGTRLTVL.

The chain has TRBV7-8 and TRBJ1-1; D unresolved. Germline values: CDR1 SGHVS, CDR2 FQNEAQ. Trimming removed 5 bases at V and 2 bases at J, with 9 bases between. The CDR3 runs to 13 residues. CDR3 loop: CASSLSVNTEAFF. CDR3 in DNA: TGTGCCAGCAGCCTGAGTGTCAACACTGAAGCTTTCTTT.

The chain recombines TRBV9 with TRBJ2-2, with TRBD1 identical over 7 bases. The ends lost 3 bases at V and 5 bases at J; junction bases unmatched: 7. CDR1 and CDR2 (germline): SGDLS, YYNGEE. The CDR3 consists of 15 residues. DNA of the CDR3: TGTGCCAGCAGCGCACCGACAGGGTATACCGGGGAGCTGTTTTTT. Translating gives CASSAPTGYTGELFF. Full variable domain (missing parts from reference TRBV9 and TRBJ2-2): DSGVTQTPKHLITATGQRVTLRCSPRSGDLSVYWYQQSLDQGLQFLIQYYNGEERAKGNILERFSAQQFPDLHSELNLSSLELGDSALYFCASSAPTGYTGELFFGEGSRLTVL.

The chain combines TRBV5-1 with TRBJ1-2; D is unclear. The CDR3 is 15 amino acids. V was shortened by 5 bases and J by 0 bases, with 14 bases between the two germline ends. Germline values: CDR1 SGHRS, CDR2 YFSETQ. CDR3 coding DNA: TGCGCCAGCAGTAGAATCGGTATATCTAACTATGGCTACACCTTC. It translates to CASSRIGISNYGYTF.

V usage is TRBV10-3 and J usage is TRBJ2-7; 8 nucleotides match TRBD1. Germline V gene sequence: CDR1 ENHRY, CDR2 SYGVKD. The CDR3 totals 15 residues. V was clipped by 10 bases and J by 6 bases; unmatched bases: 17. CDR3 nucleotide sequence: TGTGCCACCCGGACGGCTAAGCAGGGGGCAAGCGAGCAGTACTTC. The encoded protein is CATRTAKQGASEQYF.

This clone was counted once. The CDR3 protein is CASTRGTDTQYF. The CDR3 DNA is TGTGCCAGCACCCGGGGCACAGATACGCAGTATTTT. V usage is TRBV2 and J usage is TRBJ2-3; D is unresolved. This CDR3 region has 12 residues. The V and J ends lost 7 bases and 1 base respectively, with 6 bases between them. The germline CDR1 and CDR2 sequences are SNHLY and FYNNEI.

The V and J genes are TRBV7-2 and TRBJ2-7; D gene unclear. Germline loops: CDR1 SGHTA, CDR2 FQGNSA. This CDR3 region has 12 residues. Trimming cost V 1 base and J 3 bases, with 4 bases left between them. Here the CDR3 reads CASSLGVYEQYF. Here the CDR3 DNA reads TGTGCCAGCAGCTTAGGAGTCTACGAGCAGTACTTC.

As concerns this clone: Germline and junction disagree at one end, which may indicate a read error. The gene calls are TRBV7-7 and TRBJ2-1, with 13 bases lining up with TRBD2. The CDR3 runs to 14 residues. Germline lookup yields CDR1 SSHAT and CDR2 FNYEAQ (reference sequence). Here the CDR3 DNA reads TGTGCTAGCAGCTTAGTACTAGCGGGGGGGCAGCAGTTCTTC. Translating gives CASSLVLAGGQQFF.

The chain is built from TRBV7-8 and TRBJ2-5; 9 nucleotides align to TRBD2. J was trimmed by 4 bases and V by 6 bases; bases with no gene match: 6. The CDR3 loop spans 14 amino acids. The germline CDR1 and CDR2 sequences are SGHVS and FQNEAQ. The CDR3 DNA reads TGTGCCAGCAGACTAGCGGGTCCGGGAGAGACCCAGTACTTC. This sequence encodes CASRLAGPGETQYF. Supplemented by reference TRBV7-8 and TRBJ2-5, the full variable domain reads GAGVSQSPRYKVAKRGQDVALRCDPISGHVSLFWYQQALGQGPEFLTYFQNEAQLDKSGLPSDRFFAERPEGSVSTLKIQRTQQEDSAVYLCASRLAGPGETQYFGPGTRLLVL.

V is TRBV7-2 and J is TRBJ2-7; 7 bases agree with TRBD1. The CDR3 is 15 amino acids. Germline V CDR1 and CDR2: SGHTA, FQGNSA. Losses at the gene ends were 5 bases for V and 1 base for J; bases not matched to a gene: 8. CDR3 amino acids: CASSRTGVLSYEQYF. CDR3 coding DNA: TGTGCCAGCAGCCGTACAGGGGTCTTATCCTACGAGCAGTACTTC.

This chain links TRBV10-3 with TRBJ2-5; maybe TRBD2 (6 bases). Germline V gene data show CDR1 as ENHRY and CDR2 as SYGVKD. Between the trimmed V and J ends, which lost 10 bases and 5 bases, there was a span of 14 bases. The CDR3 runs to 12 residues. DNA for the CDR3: TGTGCCACAGAGACTAGGCAGGAGACCCAGTACTTC. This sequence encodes CATETRQETQYF.

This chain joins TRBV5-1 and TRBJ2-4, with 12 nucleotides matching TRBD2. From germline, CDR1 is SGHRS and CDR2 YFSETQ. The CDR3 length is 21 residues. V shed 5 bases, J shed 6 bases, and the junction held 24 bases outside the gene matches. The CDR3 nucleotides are TGCGCCAGCAGTACCCATGTCTTGAGACTAGCGGGGGACCGGGCGATAAACATTCAGTACTTC. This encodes CASSTHVLRLAGDRAINIQYF.

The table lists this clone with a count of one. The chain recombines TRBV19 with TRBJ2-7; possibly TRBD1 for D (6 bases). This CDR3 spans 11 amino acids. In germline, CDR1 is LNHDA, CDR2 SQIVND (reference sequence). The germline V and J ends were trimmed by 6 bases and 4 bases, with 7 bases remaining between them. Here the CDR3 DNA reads TGTGCCAGTAGGACAGGATACGAGCAGTACTTC. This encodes CASRTGYEQYF.

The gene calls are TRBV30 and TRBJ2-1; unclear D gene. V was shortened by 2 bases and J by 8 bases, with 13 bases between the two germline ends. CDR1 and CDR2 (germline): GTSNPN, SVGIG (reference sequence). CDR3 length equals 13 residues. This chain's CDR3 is CAWSLDRADEQFF. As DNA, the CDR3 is TGTGCCTGGAGTTTGGACCGGGCGGATGAGCAGTTCTTC.

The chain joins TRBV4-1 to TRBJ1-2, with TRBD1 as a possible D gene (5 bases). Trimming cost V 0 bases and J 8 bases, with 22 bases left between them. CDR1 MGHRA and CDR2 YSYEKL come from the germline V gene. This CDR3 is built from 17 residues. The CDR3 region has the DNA TGCGCCAGCAGCCAAGACAGCCCGGGGACGGCCCCTGGGGGCTACACCTTC. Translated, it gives CASSQDSPGTAPGGYTF.